This T cell receptor (beta chain) was captured by sequencing in a study of CD4+ T cells in melanoma. This table comes from immunoSEQ multiplex PCR, and its TCRdb copy is limited to in-frame clones, with some not included. The sample holds 120,000 to 150,000 clones, around nine tenths seen once. Remarks on this clone: Its antigen is unknown.

Study observations and caveats: A reported correlation linked neoantigen-specific CD4+ T cells to CD8+, macrophage and B cell function.

The TCR sequence derives from a human donor with melanoma.

CDR3 DNA sequence: TGTGCCAGCCGGGACAGGGACTTATATTCACCCCTCCACTTT. It specifies CASRDRDLYSPLHF. The rearrangement joins TRBV7-6 to TRBJ1-6; the match to TRBD1 covers 9 bases. Germline loops: CDR1 SGHVS, CDR2 FNYEAQ. The CDR3 is made up of 14 amino acids. V trimming: 8 bases; J trimming: 8 bases; junction bases outside the gene matches: 7.